The TCR beta chain under discussion was sequenced for a study of CD8+ T cells in alopecia areata. The CDR3 loop spans 13 amino acids. In germline, CDR1 is SEHNR, CDR2 FQNEAQ (reference sequence). The V end lost 5 bases, the J end lost 7 bases, and 12 bases lay between the germline ends. RNA was isolated and reverse transcribed to cDNA, the sequencing template. Using immunoSEQ multiplex PCR, the repertoire was profiled, and TCRdb retains in-frame clones only, with some absent. The profile shows 150,000 to 200,000 clones, around 71% of them singletons. Sequencing used CD8+ T cells sorted from blood, obtained at week 0. The sequence derives from a human donor with alopecia areata. This rearrangement joins TRBV7-9 to TRBJ2-1; maybe TRBD2 (6 bases). In nucleotides, the CDR3 is TGTGCCAGCAGCCTCAGTGGGGGGAATGAGCAGTTCTTC. Encoded protein: CASSLSGGNEQFF.